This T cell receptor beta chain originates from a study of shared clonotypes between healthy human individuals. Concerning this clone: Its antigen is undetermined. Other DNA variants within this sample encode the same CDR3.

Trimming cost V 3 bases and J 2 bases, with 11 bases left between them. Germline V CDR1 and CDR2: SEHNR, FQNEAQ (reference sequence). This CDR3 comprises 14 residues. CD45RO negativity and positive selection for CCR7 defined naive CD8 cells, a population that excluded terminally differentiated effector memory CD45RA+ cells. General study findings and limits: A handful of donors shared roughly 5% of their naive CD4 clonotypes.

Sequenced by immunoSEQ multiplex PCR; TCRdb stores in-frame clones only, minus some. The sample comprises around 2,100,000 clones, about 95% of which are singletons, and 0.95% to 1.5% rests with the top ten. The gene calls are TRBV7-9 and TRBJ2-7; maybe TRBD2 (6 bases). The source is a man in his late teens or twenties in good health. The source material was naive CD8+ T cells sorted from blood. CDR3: CASSLAGPAYEQYF. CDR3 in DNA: TGTGCCAGCAGCTTGGCGGGACCAGCCTACGAGCAGTACTTC. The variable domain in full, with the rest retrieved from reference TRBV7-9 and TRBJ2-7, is DTGVSQNPRHKITKRGQNVTFRCDPISEHNRLYWYRQTLGQGPEFLTYFQNEAQLEKSRLLSDRFSAERPKGSFSTLEIQRTEQGDSAMYLCASSLAGPAYEQYFGPGTRLTVT.